This record concerns one T cell receptor (beta chain) sequence. Antigen unknown. The data belong to a study of identical twins. Whole-study results and caveats: Findings depended on cross-sectional statistics rather than tracking the same donors. Out-of-frame alpha sequences common to twins exhibited a surplus of low generation probability. The authors noted that invariant MAIT and iNKT cells could partly confound zero-insertion analyses.

Healthy Caucasians provided all donations. The CDR3 is 13 residues long. The V end lost 0 bases, the J end lost 7 bases, and 13 bases lay between the germline ends. The germline V gene has CDR1 GTSNPN and CDR2 SVGIG (reference sequence). In TCRdb, the 5' RACE reads were re-called with MiXCR into one record per CDR3 protein. The sample includes hundreds of thousands of distinct CDR3 sequences, over 5% of them seen just once. This TCR came from a man between 18 and 29 years old in good health. The chain couples TRBV30 to TRBJ2-7; D gene unclear. Material for sequencing was naive T cells sorted from blood. The CDR3 sequence: CAWSVATAVEQYV. The DNA of the CDR3 is TGTGCCTGGAGTGTAGCAACTGCAGTTGAGCAGTACGTC.